This TCR beta chain comes out of a study of cytomegalovirus exposure and HLA in healthy donors. Comments on this clone: No antigen is known for it.

Whereas donors were nominally healthy upon sampling, unrecorded immune exposures were probable. 60 Vbeta and 13 Jbeta primers were used in PCR. Libraries were prepared by immunoSEQ multiplex PCR; TCRdb keeps only in-frame clonotypes and omits some of them. The table includes 250,000 to 350,000 clones, more than 80% detected once. Germline CDR1 MNHEY, CDR2 SMNVEV (reference sequence). There are 13 residues in the CDR3. V was cut by 5 bases and J by 2 bases, with 10 bases left in between. Points from the study as a whole: Sequencing depth across donors, presence/absence analyses assumed, was roughly uniform.

Sequencing was performed on PBMCs. This sequence originates from a man aged 40-49 years in good health and CMV-seropositive. This chain links TRBV27 with TRBJ2-7; tentatively, D is TRBD1 (5 bases). The CDR3 coding sequence is TGTGCCAGCAGTCTCAGGGTTGCCTACGAGCAGTACTTC. This translates into CASSLRVAYEQYF.